This T cell receptor beta chain was captured in a study of shared clonotypes between healthy human individuals. Donors included only healthy HIV-negative adults lacking recent acute infections or vaccinations. Genomic DNA, for the unsorted samples, came from about 90 million PBMCs. Germline CDR1 reads WSHSY; CDR2 reads SAAADI. The length of the CDR3 is 16 residues. Trimming at V came to 9 bases and at J to 0 bases, leaving 9 bases not matched to a gene. This clone was counted between two and nine times. The sample contains more than one DNA sequence encoding this CDR3. The table came from immunoSEQ multiplex PCR; TCRdb's copy has only in-frame clones and leaves some out. The table lists a few hundred thousand clones, just over 75% of them singletons.

Sequenced input: PBMCs. V is TRBV10-2 and J is TRBJ2-1, with 9 bases lining up with TRBD2. The TCR sequence derives from a woman aged 40 to 55 in good health. Some clones in this sample may be carry-over from other donors' samples. DNA of the CDR3: TGCGCCAGTACAGGGTTTAGCGGGAGCTCCTACAATGAGCAGTTCTTC. This translates into CASTGFSGSSYNEQFF.